These 25 T cell receptor beta chains came from one sample sequenced in a study of CD8+CD57+ T cells in acquired aplastic anemia. Patients chosen for sequencing had CD8+CD57+ cells that had expanded, as shown by flow cytometry. For CDR3 and TCR beta VDJ profiling, genomic DNA was the template used. MiXCR, run by TCRdb on the reads, gives a single entry per CDR3 protein. The data contain approximately 250,000 distinct CDR3 sequences, roughly 80% of them seen just once; the ten biggest clones take up approximately 40%. What was sequenced was sorted CD4+, CD8+, or CD8+CD57+ T cells (not recorded which) from PBMCs. These receptors were obtained from a human donor with aplastic anemia.

This rearrangement joins TRBV15 to TRBJ2-2; D is unresolved. Germline V gives CDR1 LNHNV, CDR2 YYDKDF (reference sequence). V was clipped by 0 bases and J by 3 bases, with 5 bases between them. The CDR3 runs to 14 residues. This CDR3 reads CATSRDRYTGELFF. CDR3 bases: TGTGCCACCAGCAGAGACCGTTACACCGGGGAGCTGTTTTTT.

The sample holds one count of this clonotype. A read error is likely, as this CDR3 ends without the conserved phenylalanine or tryptophan. It is unclear where the CDR3 begins or ends on the DNA, so no DNA is shown, and the CDR3 is as TCRdb lists it. The chain combines TRBV7-8 with TRBJ2-3; TRBD1 was called by the table and not checked on the DNA. From germline, CDR1 is SGHVS and CDR2 FQNEAQ. Including both end residues, the CDR3 is 13 amino acids long. The CDR3 reads CASSAGHNTDTQY.

The CDR3 bases are TGTGCCAGCAGCCCGAACGGGTCCAAGGGGGAGCTGTTTTTT. Amino acids: CASSPNGSKGELFF. The gene calls are TRBV5-6 and TRBJ2-2, with no clear D. This CDR3 region has 14 residues. The ends were cut back, 4 bases at V and 8 bases at J, with 15 bases in the middle. Germline CDR1 reads SGHDT; CDR2 reads YYEEEE.

CDR3 region: CASSSGQVREQYF. CDR3 coding DNA: TGTGCCAGCAGCTCGGGACAGGTGCGCGAGCAGTACTTC. The chain recombines TRBV7-9 with TRBJ2-7; 8 bases agree with TRBD1. The CDR3 has 13 residues. Germline V gene data show CDR1 as SEHNR and CDR2 as FQNEAQ (reference sequence). The J segment lost 6 bases and the V segment lost 4 bases, leaving 5 bases of the junction unmatched.

As regards this clonotype: The CDR3 does not end in the conserved phenylalanine or tryptophan, so this is likely a read error. The DNA is left out, because the CDR3 cannot be placed on it with certainty; the CDR3 is given as TCRdb lists it. The V and J genes are TRBV2 and TRBJ2-3. Germline loops: CDR1 SNHLY, CDR2 FYNNEI. The CDR3 is made up of 13 amino acids, end residues included. The CDR3 reads CASRIRLTLPYDH.

This rearrangement joins TRBV2 to TRBJ2-1; D is perhaps TRBD2 (7 bases). This CDR3 spans 15 amino acids. Looked up from germline, CDR1 is SNHLY and CDR2 is FYNNEI. Trimming pared 6 bases from V and 7 bases from J, leaving 19 bases between. CDR3 in DNA: TGTGCCAGCAGCTTATGGCGGGCGGGGGCAAATGAGCAGTTCTTC. This translates into CASSLWRAGANEQFF. Filled out from reference TRBV2 and TRBJ2-1, the complete variable domain reads EPEVTQTPSHQVTQMGQEVILRCVPISNHLYFYWYRQILGQKVEFLVSFYNNEISEKSEIFDDQFSVERPDGSNFTLKIRSTKLEDSAMYFCASSLWRAGANEQFFGPGTRLTVL.

This clonotype was counted only a few times. A junction boundary mismatches the germline segment, possibly from a read error. V and J are TRBV25-1 and TRBJ2-3; D perhaps matches TRBD1 (5 bases). This CDR3 region has 13 residues. Looked up from germline, CDR1 is MGHDK and CDR2 is SYGVNS. CDR3 nucleotide sequence: TGTGCCAGCAGTCCGCAGGGAACAGACACGCAGTATTTT. Amino acid sequence: CASSPQGTDTQYF.

This rearrangement joins TRBV11-2 to TRBJ1-2; D might be TRBD1 (5 bases). V lost 5 bases, J lost 2 bases, and 15 bases lay in between. The CDR3 contains 15 residues. Germline lookup yields CDR1 SGHAT and CDR2 FQNNGV. The CDR3 sequence: CASSEGRRGNYGYTF. CDR3 coding DNA: TGTGCCAGCAGCGAGGGTAGAAGGGGCAACTATGGCTACACCTTC. Supplemented by reference TRBV11-2 and TRBJ1-2, the full variable domain reads EAGVAQSPRYKIIEKRQSVAFWCNPISGHATLYWYQQILGQGPKLLIQFQNNGVVDDSQLPKDRFSAERLKGVDSTLKIQPAKLEDSAVYLCASSEGRRGNYGYTFGSGTRLTVV.

This clonotype was counted once. The CDR3 carries no conserved terminal phenylalanine or tryptophan, so it likely arises from a read error. It is unclear where the CDR3 begins or ends on the DNA, so no DNA is shown, and the CDR3 is as TCRdb lists it. The rearrangement uses TRBV7-9 and TRBJ2-3; the table's TRBD1 call for D was not verified on the DNA. Germline assignment: CDR1 SEHNR and CDR2 FQNEAQ (reference sequence). With termini counted, the CDR3 has 13 amino acids. This CDR3 reads CASSLAGGCGAYV.

Concerning this clonotype itself: The limits of the CDR3 on the DNA are not certain, so only TCRdb's listed CDR3 is given. V usage is TRBV7-8 and J usage is TRBJ2-7. CDR1 is SGHVS, CDR2 FQNEAQ, per germline. The CDR3 adds up to 18 amino acids, both ends counted. CDR3 amino acids: CASSLAAGRDTQYFEQYV.

The V gene is TRBV19, the J gene TRBJ1-5; D remains unclear. The DNA end lines up better with TRBJ2-3; the J call may be wrong. This CDR3 has 14 amino acids. The germline V gene encodes CDR1 LNHDA and CDR2 SQIVND (reference sequence). In nucleotides, the CDR3 is TGTGCCAGTAGTATCCTAGGGAGCACAGATACGCAGTATTTT. Protein product: CASSILGSTDTQYF.

To note about this clonotype: Germline and junction disagree at one end, which may indicate a read error. This rearrangement joins TRBV7-3 to TRBJ2-1, with D hard to call. The CDR3 contains 13 residues. Germline values: CDR1 SGHTA, CDR2 FQGTGA. CDR3 DNA sequence: TGCGCCAGCAGCCAATGCGGACACAATGAGCAGTTCTTC. As protein: CASSQCGHNEQFF.

Comment on this clonotype: No conserved phenylalanine or tryptophan ends this CDR3, so it is likely a read error. No DNA is shown, since the ends of the CDR3 on it are uncertain; the CDR3 is the one TCRdb lists. The V call is TRBV2, the J call TRBJ1-1; TRBD1, the D gene given by the table, was not confirmed from the DNA. The germline CDR1 and CDR2 sequences are SNHLY and FYNNEI. The CDR3 spans 15 residues, counting both ends. The CDR3 sequence: CASGDDGTDTQYFFS.

As to this clonotype: No conserved phenylalanine or tryptophan is present at the end of the CDR3, so a read error is the likely explanation. The DNA is left out, because the CDR3 cannot be placed on it with certainty; the CDR3 is given as TCRdb lists it. This chain connects TRBV7-8 to TRBJ2-3. The germline V gene has CDR1 SGHVS and CDR2 FQNEAQ. 13 amino acids form the CDR3, both terminal residues included. This CDR3 reads CASSLAERPDTQY.

This chain uses TRBV5-1 with TRBJ2-7; no clear D. The CDR3 spans 14 residues. Germline V gives CDR1 SGHRS, CDR2 YFSETQ. The V gene lost 3 bases and the J gene lost 4 bases, with 14 bases spanning the gap. The CDR3 region has the DNA TGCGCCAGCAGCTCGTCCCCTGGGGTTTACGAGCAGTACTTC. This sequence encodes CASSSSPGVYEQYF. The full variable domain, in which reference TRBV5-1 and TRBJ2-7 provide the parts outside the CDR3, is KAGVTQTPRYLIKTRGQQVTLSCSPISGHRSVSWYQQTPGQGLQFLFEYFSETQRNKGNFPGRFSGRQFSNSRSEMNVSTLELGDSALYLCASSSSPGVYEQYFGPGTRLTVT.

Note on this clonotype: The conserved phenylalanine or tryptophan is not found at the CDR3 terminus, so this likely reflects a read error. The DNA is left out, because the CDR3 cannot be placed on it with certainty; the CDR3 is given as TCRdb lists it. The rearrangement uses TRBV7-9 and TRBJ2-5; the table's D call TRBD2 went unverified against the DNA. Germline CDR1 reads SEHNR; CDR2 reads FQNEAQ (reference sequence). From its first to its last residue, the CDR3 has 14 amino acids. CDR3 region: CATSSQRSGGSEYL.

A remark on this clonotype: This CDR3 is missing its conserved last phenylalanine or tryptophan, likely due to a read error. Because the CDR3's place on the DNA is in doubt, the DNA is left out and the CDR3 is given as listed by TCRdb. The chain carries TRBV2 and TRBJ2-4; the table's D call, TRBD1, has no DNA check behind it. The CDR3 is 12 residues long, counting both termini. Looked up from germline, CDR1 is SNHLY and CDR2 is FYNNEI. CDR3 protein: CASGGGGNNPQY.

To note about this clonotype: Since no conserved phenylalanine or tryptophan closes the CDR3, a read error is the likely cause. The DNA is left out, because the CDR3 cannot be placed on it with certainty; the CDR3 is given as TCRdb lists it. The rearrangement uses TRBV7-9 and TRBJ1-2. Per the germline V gene, CDR1 is SEHNR and CDR2 is FQNEAQ (reference sequence). With termini counted, the CDR3 has 13 amino acids. The CDR3 loop is CASSQAGGVDTQY.

The chain joins TRBV7-8 to TRBJ1-1; no clear D gene. Between the trimmed V and J ends, which lost 0 bases and 13 bases, there was a span of 21 bases. The CDR3 covers 15 residues. CDR1 is SGHVS and CDR2 is FQNEAQ in the germline V gene. This CDR3 is CASSLAGGSNTQDFF. The CDR3 nucleotides are TGTGCCAGCAGCTTAGCGGGAGGATCCAATACTCAGGATTTCTTT.

The V call is TRBV7-9, the J call TRBJ1-2; D unclear. From germline, CDR1 is SEHNR and CDR2 FQNEAQ (reference sequence). There are 15 residues in the CDR3. Trimming shortened V by 3 bases and J by 14 bases, and 25 bases separated the two germline ends. The CDR3 coding sequence is TGTGCCAGCAGCTTGACAAGAAGCGGCGACAACGACGAGACCTTC. Protein product: CASSLTRSGDNDETF. Full variable domain (remainder filled in from reference TRBV7-9 and TRBJ1-2): DTGVSQNPRHKITKRGQNVTFRCDPISEHNRLYWYRQTLGQGPEFLTYFQNEAQLEKSRLLSDRFSAERPKGSFSTLEIQRTEQGDSAMYLCASSLTRSGDNDETFGSGTRLTVV.

V gene TRBV5-5 combines with J gene TRBJ2-1; D is perhaps TRBD1 (6 bases). CDR3 length: 15 amino acids. Germline V gene lookup returns CDR1 SGHKS and CDR2 YYEKEE (reference sequence). V lost 3 bases to trimming and J lost 8 bases, with 18 bases between them. The CDR3 DNA follows: TGTGCCAGCAGCTCCTCACAGGGCTACATCGATGAGCAGTTCTTC. Translated: CASSSSQGYIDEQFF.

In the case of this clonotype: As the CDR3 is not closed by the conserved phenylalanine or tryptophan, this likely results from a read error. No DNA is shown, since the ends of the CDR3 on it are uncertain; the CDR3 is the one TCRdb lists. The J gene is TRBJ2-3, the V gene TRBV7-9; the D call TRBD1 from the table was never checked on the DNA. The germline CDR1 and CDR2 sequences are SEHNR and FQNEAQ (reference sequence). 13 amino acids form the CDR3, both terminal residues included. This CDR3 reads CASSPGTSPNNEQ.

In this sample, this clonotype turned up once. The chain uses TRBV13 and TRBJ1-1; D not certain. Trimming removed 5 bases at V and 0 bases at J, with 19 bases between. CDR3 length equals 17 residues. CDR1 and CDR2 from the germline V gene are PRHDT and FYEKMQ (reference sequence). CDR3 protein: CASSHEDYPLVNTEAFF. The CDR3 DNA sequence: TGTGCCAGCAGCCATGAGGACTATCCCCTGGTGAACACTGAAGCTTTCTTT.

This clonotype was seen a handful of times. A much bigger clone sits one base away, suggesting this may be a read error. The rearrangement uses TRBV15 and TRBJ1-2; D call uncertain. The CDR3 totals 15 residues. The germline CDR1 and CDR2 sequences are LNHNV and YYDKDF (reference sequence). CDR3 amino acids: CATGRDLSTYYGYTF. In DNA, the CDR3 is TGTGCCACCGGCAGAGATCTAAGCACTTACTATGGCTACACCTTC.

In regard to this clonotype: The junction shows a germline mismatch at one end, possibly a read error. CDR3 DNA: TGTGCCAGCAGCTTTGATCCAGACGGGGGTACGGAAGAGTTT. Its translation is CASSFDPDGGTEEF. V gene TRBV7-8 combines with J gene TRBJ2-3, with a possible D match to TRBD2 (6 bases). The CDR3 loop spans 14 amino acids. Germline assignment: CDR1 SGHVS and CDR2 FQNEAQ.